This T cell receptor (beta chain) was observed in a study of identical twins. Broader study findings: The conclusions drew on cross-sectional statistical analysis instead of tracking the same donors. For cord blood, abundant beta clonotypes had fewer insertions, unlike memory repertoires, which showed none.

This clonotype was observed many times. Antigen: not known. TCRdb reanalysed the 5' RACE reads using MiXCR and keeps one entry per CDR3 protein. The sample records about 690,000 distinct CDR3 sequences, roughly 6.2% being singletons. V lost 2 bases and J lost 8; bases outside the gene matches: 7. Germline V lookup: CDR1 SGHRS, CDR2 YFSETQ. The CDR3 is 15 residues long. This chain links TRBV5-1 with TRBJ2-1, with 10 bases matching TRBD2. The TCR comes from a young man in good health. The sample comprised naive T cells sorted from blood. The CDR3 DNA follows: TGCGCCAGCAGCTTTAGCGGGAGGATTATCGATGAGCAGTTCTTC. Translating gives CASSFSGRIIDEQFF.